The next 27 T cell receptor beta chains were all read from a single sample in a study of CD8 T cells in Susac syndrome. About 0.5 to 1 ug RNA was reverse transcribed with random hexamers. MiXCR, applied by TCRdb to the immunoSEQ multiplex PCR reads, yields one record per CDR3 protein. Among approximately 200,000 distinct CDR3 sequences listed, roughly nine tenths were seen once. The sequenced material came from CD8+ T cells from PBMCs. The receptors shown here come from a human donor with multiple sclerosis.

V and J are TRBV5-4 and TRBJ1-2; D possibly corresponds to TRBD1 (5 bases). CDR1 and CDR2 from the germline V gene are SGHNT and YYREEE (reference sequence). V was trimmed by 4 bases and J by 6 bases, leaving 16 bases between them. CDR3 length equals 14 residues. Written as DNA, the CDR3 is TGTGCCAGCAGCCTCCTCCTCTCAGGGAATGGCTACACCTTC. The encoded protein is CASSLLLSGNGYTF.

The chain combines TRBV14 with TRBJ2-3, with D perhaps TRBD1 (5 bases). V shed 0 bases and J shed 4 bases, with 11 bases lying between them. This CDR3 region has 15 residues. CDR1 and CDR2 (germline): SGHDN, FVKESK. Written as DNA, the CDR3 is TGTGCCAGCAGCCAAGATCAGGGCCGGGCAGATACGCAGTATTTT. This codes for CASSQDQGRADTQYF.

This chain uses TRBV4-2 with TRBJ2-1; maybe TRBD2 (6 bases). Germline V gene data show CDR1 as LGHNA and CDR2 as YNFKEQ. The CDR3 loop spans 21 amino acids. Trimming pared 1 base from V and 2 bases from J, leaving 27 bases between. The CDR3 sequence: CASSQGPPLAAPRKAYNEQFF. The CDR3 nucleotides read TGTGCCAGCAGCCAAGGACCCCCACTAGCTGCCCCCCGGAAAGCCTACAATGAGCAGTTCTTC.

V gene TRBV9 combines with J gene TRBJ1-1; no reliable D call. Germline values: CDR1 SGDLS, CDR2 YYNGEE. The CDR3 contains 15 residues. With 3 bases removed from V and 2 bases from J, the gap between germline ends came to 14 bases. CDR3 amino acids: CASSAGNTVNTEAFF. CDR3 DNA: TGTGCCAGCAGCGCGGGGAACACGGTTAACACTGAAGCTTTCTTT. Together with reference TRBV9 and TRBJ1-1, the CDR3 gives the full variable domain: DSGVTQTPKHLITATGQRVTLRCSPRSGDLSVYWYQQSLDQGLQFLIQYYNGEERAKGNILERFSAQQFPDLHSELNLSSLELGDSALYFCASSAGNTVNTEAFFGQGTRLTVV.

V and J are TRBV27 and TRBJ2-7; 8 nucleotides align to TRBD1. Looked up from germline, CDR1 is MNHEY and CDR2 is SMNVEV (reference sequence). The CDR3 runs 15 residues. Trimming cost V 5 bases and J 2 bases; bases outside gene matches: 8. The CDR3 nucleotides are TGTGCCAGCAGTCCCCTGACAGGGGCTCCCTACGAGCAGTACTTC. It yields the protein CASSPLTGAPYEQYF.

V is TRBV29-1 and J is TRBJ1-5; TRBD1 might be the D (6 bases). V lost 2 bases, J lost 2 bases, and 13 bases lay in between. This CDR3 is 15 amino acids long. CDR1 and CDR2 (germline): SQVTM, ANQGSEA. The DNA for the CDR3 is TGCAGCGTTGAAAAAGGGGGAATGGGCAATCAGCCCCAGCATTTT. Residues: CSVEKGGMGNQPQHF.

This clonotype has just one count. J is TRBJ1-1 and V is TRBV19; 10 nucleotides match TRBD1. This CDR3 has 17 amino acids. In germline, CDR1 is LNHDA, CDR2 SQIVND (reference sequence). Germline trimming cut 2 bases from V and 7 bases from J; bases unmatched to any gene: 13. CDR3 DNA sequence: TGTGCCAGTAGTATATATGGGCCGGGACAGGGGCCCGATGAAGCTTTCTTT. Its protein is CASSIYGPGQGPDEAFF.

The rearrangement uses TRBV5-1 and TRBJ1-4; D not certain. Per germline, CDR1 SGHRS and CDR2 YFSETQ. V was clipped by 0 bases and J by 8 bases, with 8 bases between them. This CDR3 has 13 amino acids. In DNA, the CDR3 is TGCGCCAGCAGCTTGGCCCCGGAAGAAAAACTGTTTTTT. This encodes CASSLAPEEKLFF.

The sample holds a few counts of this clonotype. J is TRBJ2-1 and V is TRBV2; D tentatively reads TRBD1 or TRBD2 (5 bases each). Trimming took 1 base from V and 6 from J, leaving 10 bases between them. CDR1 and CDR2 from the germline V gene are SNHLY and FYNNEI. The CDR3 has 14 amino acids. Here the CDR3 DNA reads TGTGCCAGCAGTGAAGAGGGGACCTTCAATGAGCAGTTCTTC. Translation: CASSEEGTFNEQFF.

The chain combines TRBV7-9 with TRBJ1-2; TRBD1 matches at 10 bases. The CDR3 is 14 amino acids. V gave up 4 bases and J gave up 4 bases; unmatched junction bases: 3. CDR1 is SEHNR and CDR2 is FQNEAQ in the germline V gene (reference sequence). This CDR3 reads CASSSGQGTYGYTF. The DNA for the CDR3 is TGTGCCAGCAGCTCGGGACAGGGGACCTATGGCTACACCTTC.

This clonotype came up once. CDR3 in amino acids: CASSEPYNEQFF. CDR3 bases: TGTGCCAGTAGTGAGCCTTACAATGAGCAGTTCTTC. The rearrangement uses TRBV19 and TRBJ2-1; D remains ambiguous. This CDR3 region has 12 residues. The germline gives CDR1 LNHDA, CDR2 SQIVND (reference sequence). V was shortened by 5 bases and J by 4 bases, with 6 bases between the two germline ends.

V and J are TRBV9 and TRBJ2-3; D uncertain. The germline gives CDR1 SGDLS, CDR2 YYNGEE. V was trimmed by 0 bases and J by 1 base, leaving 3 bases between them. The CDR3 is 13 amino acids. CDR3: CASSVVGTDTQYF. CDR3 nucleotides: TGTGCCAGCAGCGTAGTGGGCACAGATACGCAGTATTTT. Based on the CDR3 plus reference TRBV9 and TRBJ2-3, the full variable domain is DSGVTQTPKHLITATGQRVTLRCSPRSGDLSVYWYQQSLDQGLQFLIQYYNGEERAKGNILERFSAQQFPDLHSELNLSSLELGDSALYFCASSVVGTDTQYFGPGTRLTVL.

This clonotype has a single count. The chain is built from TRBV11-2 and TRBJ1-3; the D is unclear. The V and J ends lost 4 bases and 0 bases respectively, with 13 bases between them. Germline CDR1 SGHAT, CDR2 FQNNGV. There are 16 residues in the CDR3. CDR3 loop: CASSSTDGASGNTIYF. CDR3 nucleotide sequence: TGTGCCAGCAGCTCCACGGACGGAGCCTCTGGAAACACCATATATTTT.

The chain recombines TRBV20-1 with TRBJ2-7, with TRBD1 as a possible D gene (5 bases). This CDR3 contains 15 residues. Germline loops: CDR1 DFQATT, CDR2 SNEGSKA (reference sequence). V lost 0 bases and J 0 bases, leaving 12 bases between the germline ends. The CDR3 loop reads CSARDLGPSSYEQYF. The CDR3, as DNA: TGCAGTGCTAGAGATCTGGGGCCGAGCTCCTACGAGCAGTACTTC.

This chain joins TRBV9 and TRBJ1-5; D call uncertain. Germline CDR1 is SGDLS and CDR2 is YYNGEE. The CDR3 extends over 13 amino acids. Deletions cut 3 bases from V and 0 bases from J, with 4 bases between. CDR3 sequence: CASSAYSNQPQHF. CDR3 nucleotide sequence: TGTGCCAGCAGCGCTTATAGCAATCAGCCCCAGCATTTT. Filled out from reference TRBV9 and TRBJ1-5, the complete variable domain reads DSGVTQTPKHLITATGQRVTLRCSPRSGDLSVYWYQQSLDQGLQFLIQYYNGEERAKGNILERFSAQQFPDLHSELNLSSLELGDSALYFCASSAYSNQPQHFGDGTRLSIL.

The chain carries TRBV7-9 and TRBJ2-1, with 9 bases lining up with TRBD1. The CDR3 has 13 residues. CDR1 and CDR2 (germline): SEHNR, FQNEAQ (reference sequence). V trimming: 10 bases; J trimming: 8 bases; junction bases outside the gene matches: 9. The CDR3, as DNA: TGTGCCACCTCCGGGACAGGGTACGATGAGCAGTTCTTC. Amino acids: CATSGTGYDEQFF.

The chain uses TRBV13 and TRBJ2-1; D may be TRBD2 (6 bases). V shed 3 bases and J shed 5 bases, with 14 bases lying between them. The length of the CDR3 is 15 residues. The germline V gene has CDR1 PRHDT and CDR2 FYEKMQ (reference sequence). CDR3 bases: TGTGCCAGCAGCTTCGGGACTGGTTGGGACAATGAGCAGTTCTTC. It yields the protein CASSFGTGWDNEQFF.

This sequence joins TRBV7-9 and TRBJ2-7; 12 bases align to TRBD2. CDR1 is SEHNR, CDR2 FQNEAQ, per germline (reference sequence). This CDR3 has 15 residues. The V and J ends lost 3 bases and 0 bases, in that order; junction bases with no gene match: 0. This CDR3 reads CASSLTSGSSYEQYF. In DNA, the CDR3 is TGTGCCAGCAGCTTGACTAGCGGGAGCTCCTACGAGCAGTACTTC.

The chain recombines TRBV12-3 or TRBV12-4 with TRBJ1-5; TRBD1 is a possible D gene (6 bases). The CDR3 sequence is 15 residues long. Trimming stripped 1 base from V and 6 bases from J, with 13 bases between. This CDR3 reads CASSLGYRVGQPQHF. DNA of the CDR3: TGTGCCAGCAGTTTAGGATACAGGGTGGGTCAGCCCCAGCATTTT.

The chain uses TRBV23-1 and TRBJ1-2; a weak D match, TRBD1 (5 bases). TRBV23-1 is annotated as an ORF whose role is uncertain. V shed 4 bases and J shed 7 bases, with 16 bases lying between them. CDR3 length: 14 residues. The chain's CDR3 is CASSRGESSLGYTF. The CDR3 nucleotides are TGCGCCAGCAGTCGGGGGGAGAGCAGCCTTGGCTACACCTTC.

This rearrangement joins TRBV21-1 to TRBJ2-7; the table assigns TRBD1, which was not confirmed against the DNA. TRBV21-1 is noted as a pseudogene. This CDR3 region has 19 residues. The CDR3 spells CASSKGTGTAPRSSYEQYF. The CDR3 bases are TGTGCCAGCAGCAAAGGTACCGGGACCGCCCCAAGGAGCTCCTACGAGCAGTACTTC.

The rearrangement uses TRBV5-4 and TRBJ2-5; the match to TRBD2 covers 11 bases. Per the germline V gene, CDR1 is SGHNT and CDR2 is YYREEE (reference sequence). The CDR3 has 17 amino acids. Trimming removed 1 base from V and 4 bases from J; junction bases left unmatched: 9. For the CDR3, the DNA is TGTGCCAGCAGCTTGAGAGGTAGCGGGGGGGCCCGAGAGACCCAGTACTTC. Translating it yields CASSLRGSGGARETQYF.

This clonotype was counted once. The rearrangement joins TRBV28 to TRBJ2-2, with TRBD1 matching 9 bases. The length of the CDR3 is 17 residues. The germline V gene has CDR1 MDHEN and CDR2 SYDVKM. J gave up 0 bases and V 3 bases, and 5 bases lay outside the gene matches. CDR3 DNA sequence: TGTGCCAGCAGTTTTACCAGGACAGGGGCGAACACCGGGGAGCTGTTTTTT. Residues: CASSFTRTGANTGELFF.

The chain combines TRBV19 with TRBJ2-7; D is possibly TRBD1 or TRBD2 (5 bases each). Germline CDR1 LNHDA, CDR2 SQIVND (reference sequence). This CDR3 has 18 residues. Trimming cost V 5 bases and J 4 bases, with 27 bases left between them. CDR3 bases: TGTGCCAGTAGTCATGGGGCAGGAGGACCGCTCCCCGCTTACGAGCAGTACTTC. Its protein is CASSHGAGGPLPAYEQYF. The whole variable domain, remainder taken from reference TRBV19 and TRBJ2-7, is DGGITQSPKYLFRKEGQNVTLSCEQNLNHDAMYWYRQDPGQGLRLIYYSQIVNDFQKGDIAEGYSVSREKKESFPLTVTSAQKNPTAFYLCASSHGAGGPLPAYEQYFGPGTRLTVT.

Written as DNA, the CDR3 is TGCGCCAGCAAGGGTGTGGAGGTGACCACGTCCACCGGGGAGCTGTTTTTT. Translation gives CASKGVEVTTSTGELFF. The chain carries TRBV10-2 and TRBJ2-2; D is possibly TRBD2 (5 bases). Per the germline V gene, CDR1 is WSHSY and CDR2 is SAAADI. There are 17 residues in the CDR3. V lost 7 bases and J lost 4, with 22 bases in between.

The chain couples TRBV20-1 to TRBJ2-3, with TRBD2 identical over 8 bases. The J segment lost 1 base and the V segment lost 3 bases, leaving 3 bases of the junction unmatched. The CDR3 sequence is 14 residues long. Germline lookup yields CDR1 DFQATT and CDR2 SNEGSKA (reference sequence). As DNA, the CDR3 is TGCAGTGCTAGGGCACTAGCGGGCACAGATACGCAGTATTTT. Residues: CSARALAGTDTQYF.

This chain joins TRBV13 and TRBJ1-4, with D possibly TRBD1 on 6 matching bases. V was pared by 5 bases and J by 4 bases, with 17 bases between. Germline V gene sequence: CDR1 PRHDT, CDR2 FYEKMQ (reference sequence). The CDR3 consists of 16 residues. The CDR3 region has the DNA TGTGCCAGCAGCGAAAGTGACGGGGGCCTTAATGAAAAACTGTTTTTT. Protein: CASSESDGGLNEKLFF.